Presented here are 5 T cell receptor beta chains from one specimen sequenced in a study of blood T cell repertoires in COVID-19. Only in-frame clones appear in the TCRdb table, and some are missing; sequencing was by immunoSEQ multiplex PCR. The top ten clones hold approximately 19% of a sample with about 70,000 clones, roughly 85% of them seen once. Sequencing input: peripheral blood. The receptors were sampled from a woman aged 80 or older with acute or convalescent COVID-19.

V gene TRBV10-1 combines with J gene TRBJ1-5; D gene ambiguous. The CDR3 runs to 13 residues. Trimming took off 4 bases at V and 6 bases at J, with 10 bases between the two ends. Per the germline V gene, CDR1 is WNHNN and CDR2 is SYGVQD (reference sequence). As DNA, the CDR3 is TGCGCCAGCAGTGCGGGTATGGGTCAGCCCCAGCATTTT. Protein product: CASSAGMGQPQHF.

The chain links TRBV15 to TRBJ2-3; tentative D call: TRBD2 (5 bases). V lost 0 bases to trimming and J lost 0 bases, with 13 bases between them. The CDR3 runs to 17 residues. In germline, CDR1 is LNHNV, CDR2 YYDKDF (reference sequence). This CDR3 is CATSRDLASTSTDTQYF. CDR3 coding DNA: TGTGCCACCAGCAGAGATCTCGCTAGCACTAGCACAGATACGCAGTATTTT. Together with reference TRBV15 and TRBJ2-3, the CDR3 gives the full variable domain: DAMVIQNPRYQVTQFGKPVTLSCSQTLNHNVMYWYQQKSSQAPKLLFHYYDKDFNNEADTPDNFQSRRPNTSFCFLDIRSPGLGDTAMYLCATSRDLASTSTDTQYFGPGTRLTVL.

This clone was found once. The chain employs TRBV4-1 and TRBJ2-3; D might be TRBD1 (5 bases). CDR3 size: 16 residues. Trimming removed 1 base at V and 1 base at J, with 12 bases between. Per germline, CDR1 MGHRA and CDR2 YSYEKL. The CDR3 nucleotides are TGCGCCAGCAGCCAAGTTAGGGGTGTTGGCACAGATACGCAGTATTTT. Encoded protein: CASSQVRGVGTDTQYF.

This clone has only one observation. This chain uses TRBV7-2 with TRBJ1-3; 9 positions agree with TRBD1. The CDR3 covers 17 residues. Germline V gives CDR1 SGHTA, CDR2 FQGNSA. The V and J ends lost 2 bases and 1 base, in that order; junction bases with no gene match: 6. The CDR3 here is CASSLQTGGPSGNTIYF. The CDR3, as DNA: TGTGCCAGCAGCTTACAAACAGGGGGCCCATCTGGAAACACCATATATTTT.

V usage is TRBV7-9 and J usage is TRBJ2-5; tentative D call: TRBD1 (6 bases). V lost 6 bases and J lost 4, with 15 bases in between. This CDR3 comprises 14 residues. Germline lookup yields CDR1 SEHNR and CDR2 FQNEAQ (reference sequence). CDR3 region: CASRPTGRGETQYF. The DNA for the CDR3 is TGTGCCAGCAGACCAACAGGGAGAGGAGAGACCCAGTACTTC.